The 31 T cell receptor beta chains given below trace back to one sample, sequenced in a study of blood T cells in healthy people across ages. For the second PCR, which ran for about 6 to 11 cycles, a sample-barcoded 5' primer and a J-beta primer mix were used. TCRdb processed the 5' RACE reads anew with MiXCR; each CDR3 protein has one entry. The top ten hold about 23% of the sample, which has 1.8 million or so distinct CDR3 sequences, approximately 39% seen once. Sequencing was performed on blood. The receptors derive from a human donor in good health.

This clonotype was seen a handful of times. The chain combines TRBV7-2 with TRBJ2-7; D uncertain. The V gene lost 6 bases and the J gene lost 2 bases, with 20 bases spanning the gap. The CDR3 spans 16 residues. CDR1 and CDR2 (germline): SGHTA, FQGNSA. The CDR3 DNA reads as TGTGCCAGCAGTCGCGACCCTACGGGCAGTGCCTACGAGCAGTACTTC. The encoded protein is CASSRDPTGSAYEQYF.

This clonotype has a handful of counts. The chain employs TRBV7-3 and TRBJ1-6; D is undetermined. V was trimmed by 1 base and J by 6 bases, leaving 10 bases between them. CDR3 length: 15 amino acids. CDR1 is SGHTA and CDR2 is FQGTGA in the germline V gene. CDR3 region: CASSLNAGSNSPLHF. The CDR3 region has the DNA TGTGCCAGCAGCTTAAACGCCGGATCTAATTCACCCCTCCACTTT.

V is TRBV4-3 and J is TRBJ1-2; D unclear. The CDR3 runs 14 residues. In germline, CDR1 is LGHNA, CDR2 YSLEER. V was cut by 0 bases and J by 6 bases, with 11 bases left in between. CDR3 DNA: TGCGCCAGCAGCCAAGATCGGCAGAGCCATGGCTACACCTTC. The encoded protein is CASSQDRQSHGYTF.

The chain links TRBV4-3 to TRBJ2-7; D unclear. Germline lookup yields CDR1 LGHNA and CDR2 YSLEER. The CDR3 covers 15 residues. V lost 0 bases, J lost 0 bases, and 9 bases lay in between. CDR3 in amino acids: CASSQDRVYSYEQYF. As DNA, the CDR3 is TGCGCCAGCAGCCAAGATCGGGTCTACTCCTACGAGCAGTACTTC.

This clonotype has a handful of counts. This chain joins TRBV20-1 and TRBJ2-7; D unclear. V was trimmed by 0 bases and J by 0 bases, leaving 12 bases between them. This CDR3 comprises 15 residues. CDR1 DFQATT and CDR2 SNEGSKA come from the germline V gene (reference sequence). This chain's CDR3 is CSARDLDTPSYEQYF. CDR3 bases: TGCAGTGCTAGAGACCTTGACACTCCCTCCTACGAGCAGTACTTC.

This clonotype was counted once. The chain carries TRBV14 and TRBJ2-7; 7 nucleotides match TRBD2. Germline loops: CDR1 SGHDN, CDR2 FVKESK. The CDR3 length is 16 residues. After removal of 5 bases from V and 0 bases from J, the junction contained 10 bases not matched to a gene. CDR3 sequence (DNA): TGTGCCAGCAGCTGGTCGAGCGGGGCCAACTCCTACGAGCAGTACTTC. Protein sequence: CASSWSSGANSYEQYF.

About this clonotype itself: The CDR3 ends on some other residue instead of the conserved phenylalanine or tryptophan, so this is likely a read error. V and J are TRBV20-1 and TRBJ2-7; tentatively, D is TRBD1 or TRBD2 (5 bases each). Germline assignment: CDR1 DFQATT and CDR2 SNEGSKA (reference sequence). Trimming took 6 bases from V and 3 from J, leaving 15 bases between them. CDR3 size: 13 residues. In nucleotides, the CDR3 is TGCAGTGCCCGTCGGGGCATAATCTACGAGCAGTACTCC. Its translation: CSARRGIIYEQYS.

The chain joins TRBV9 to TRBJ1-2; D call uncertain. CDR3 length: 13 residues. CDR1 and CDR2 from the germline V gene are SGDLS and YYNGEE. V lost 4 bases and J 3 bases, leaving 10 bases between the germline ends. CDR3 bases: TGTGCCAGCAGCTCCGGCCCTGACTATGGCTACACCTTC. It encodes CASSSGPDYGYTF.

The V and J genes are TRBV6-5 and TRBJ2-5; D call uncertain. The J call may be in error: the DNA end matches TRBJ2-7 better. The length of the CDR3 is 13 residues. The germline CDR1 and CDR2 sequences are MNHEY and SVGAGI. The CDR3 loop reads CASSTGSTYEQYF. CDR3 DNA: TGTGCCAGCAGTACCGGGTCTACCTACGAGCAGTACTTC.

The chain has TRBV20-1 and TRBJ2-7, with TRBD1 matching 9 bases. Germline trimming cut 7 bases from V and 0 bases from J; bases unmatched to any gene: 7. CDR1 is DFQATT and CDR2 is SNEGSKA in the germline V gene (reference sequence). There are 14 residues in the CDR3. The CDR3 DNA follows: TGCAGTGTTAAGACAGGGGGGCCCTCCTACGAGCAGTACTTC. Encoded protein: CSVKTGGPSYEQYF.

This chain joins TRBV20-1 and TRBJ2-1; 8 bases are shared with TRBD1. The CDR3 contains 15 residues. Germline CDR1 DFQATT, CDR2 SNEGSKA (reference sequence). The V gene end was trimmed by 7 bases and the J gene end by 4 bases; junction bases not matched to a gene: 12. CDR3 nucleotide sequence: TGCAGTGTTCCGACCGGGACAGGAACGTACAATGAGCAGTTCTTC. Its translation: CSVPTGTGTYNEQFF.

V is TRBV5-1 and J is TRBJ2-1; TRBD2 is a possible D gene (7 bases). CDR1 SGHRS and CDR2 YFSETQ come from the germline V gene. Trimming removed 2 bases from V and 5 bases from J, with 17 bases in between. CDR3 length: 16 residues. The CDR3 nucleotides are TGCGCCAGCAGCTTCGGGGGGCCACTTTTAGACAATGAGCAGTTCTTC. This translates into CASSFGGPLLDNEQFF.

This chain connects TRBV5-1 to TRBJ1-1; tentatively, D is TRBD1 (6 bases). The length of the CDR3 is 14 residues. In germline, CDR1 is SGHRS, CDR2 YFSETQ. The V gene lost 4 bases and the J gene lost 4 bases, with 14 bases spanning the gap. This CDR3 is CASSPTSRGTEAFF. In nucleotides, the CDR3 is TGCGCCAGCAGCCCGACATCCAGGGGCACTGAAGCTTTCTTT.

V usage is TRBV20-1 and J usage is TRBJ2-3, with 7 bases lining up with TRBD1. The CDR3 has 13 amino acids. The germline gives CDR1 DFQATT, CDR2 SNEGSKA (reference sequence). The CDR3 is CSPGTAHMDTQYF. The CDR3 DNA reads TGCAGCCCAGGGACAGCCCACATGGATACGCAGTATTTT.

The gene calls are TRBV10-3 and TRBJ1-4; 8 positions match TRBD1. The CDR3 covers 14 residues. V dropped 7 bases and J dropped 4; count of bases not matched to a gene: 5. The germline V gene has CDR1 ENHRY and CDR2 SYGVKD. For the CDR3, the DNA is TGTGCCATCACCCGGGACAGGTTTAATGAAAAACTGTTTTTT. Its translation: CAITRDRFNEKLFF.

The J gene is TRBJ1-5, the V gene TRBV28, with D unclear. Trimming took 6 bases from V and 10 from J, leaving 16 bases between them. Germline loops: CDR1 MDHEN, CDR2 SYDVKM. This CDR3 is 13 amino acids long. CDR3 amino acids: CASRGGALGPQHF. CDR3 bases: TGTGCCAGCAGGGGTGGAGCCCTTGGACCCCAGCATTTT.

The chain combines TRBV12-3 or TRBV12-4 with TRBJ1-5, with 10 positions matching TRBD1. Trimming took 6 bases from V and 2 from J; bases not matched to a gene: 7. The CDR3 covers 16 residues. The CDR3 DNA follows: TGTGCCAGCAGCCGCCCAGGACAGGGGGGCAATCAGCCCCAGCATTTT. This encodes CASSRPGQGGNQPQHF.

The chain uses TRBV20-1 and TRBJ1-5; 11 nucleotides align to TRBD1. The germline CDR1 and CDR2 sequences are DFQATT and SNEGSKA (reference sequence). This CDR3 comprises 15 residues. V lost 5 bases, J lost 6 bases, and 9 bases stayed unmatched. The DNA of the CDR3 is TGCAGTGCTGGATGGGGGACAGGGGGGGGTCAGCCCCAGCATTTT. Its translation: CSAGWGTGGGQPQHF.

V and J are TRBV4-1 and TRBJ2-5; a weak D match, TRBD1 (5 bases). The length of the CDR3 is 14 residues. Trimming took off 1 base at V and 5 bases at J, with 11 bases between the two ends. Germline values: CDR1 MGHRA, CDR2 YSYEKL. The CDR3 DNA reads TGCGCCAGCAGCCAAGCTAGGGGCCGGGAGACCCAGTACTTC. Translated, it gives CASSQARGRETQYF.

This rearrangement joins TRBV20-1 to TRBJ2-1, with 7 nucleotides matching TRBD1. The germline CDR1 and CDR2 sequences are DFQATT and SNEGSKA (reference sequence). The CDR3 extends over 13 amino acids. V was clipped by 6 bases and J by 7 bases; unmatched bases: 9. The CDR3 sequence is CSARTDRVNEQFF. For the CDR3, the DNA is TGCAGTGCGCGGACCGACAGGGTGAATGAGCAGTTCTTC.

This chain links TRBV15 with TRBJ1-2; tentative D call: TRBD1 (5 bases). The germline V gene encodes CDR1 LNHNV and CDR2 YYDKDF (reference sequence). Trimming pared 1 base from V and 6 bases from J, leaving 9 bases between. The CDR3 length is 13 residues. The chain's CDR3 is CATSRAPRDGYTF. The CDR3 nucleotides read TGTGCCACCAGCAGAGCCCCCAGGGATGGCTACACCTTC. The variable domain in full, completed from reference TRBV15 and TRBJ1-2, reads DAMVIQNPRYQVTQFGKPVTLSCSQTLNHNVMYWYQQKSSQAPKLLFHYYDKDFNNEADTPDNFQSRRPNTSFCFLDIRSPGLGDTAMYLCATSRAPRDGYTFGSGTRLTVV.

The chain couples TRBV11-2 to TRBJ2-1; 8 nucleotides line up with TRBD2. This CDR3 is built from 15 residues. Germline V gene sequence: CDR1 SGHAT, CDR2 FQNNGV. Trimming cost V 4 bases and J 8 bases; bases outside gene matches: 10. The CDR3 bases are TGTGCCAGCAGCTCAAGTCGGGGGGGGCCCCATGAGCAGTTCTTC. It encodes CASSSSRGGPHEQFF.

This clonotype was seen just once. The CDR3 region is CATQGLSEAFF. CDR3 DNA: TGTGCCACCCAGGGTTTGAGTGAAGCTTTCTTT. The chain is built from TRBV27 and TRBJ1-1; tentative D call: TRBD1 (5 bases). The CDR3 length is 11 residues. The V end lost 10 bases, the J end lost 7 bases, and 13 bases lay between the germline ends. Germline V lookup: CDR1 MNHEY, CDR2 SMNVEV (reference sequence).

The table lists this clonotype with many counts. This rearrangement joins TRBV2 to TRBJ2-1, with 7 bases matching TRBD2. Germline loops: CDR1 SNHLY, CDR2 FYNNEI. With 8 bases clipped from V and 3 bases from J, the junction kept 4 bases outside the gene matches. The CDR3 totals 13 residues. CDR3 nucleotides: TGTGCCAGCTGGACTAGAAACTACAATGAGCAGTTCTTC. Translation: CASWTRNYNEQFF.

The CDR3 sequence is CASSSGVVKEKLFF. CDR3 DNA sequence: TGTGCCAGCAGCTCAGGGGTAGTAAAAGAAAAACTGTTTTTT. The genes are TRBV7-2 and TRBJ1-4; possibly TRBD1 for D (6 bases). The CDR3 is 14 amino acids. Germline lookup yields CDR1 SGHTA and CDR2 FQGNSA. Trimming cost V 4 bases and J 8 bases, with 14 bases left between them.

This clonotype turned up a few times. CDR3 loop: CASSSTAGDTGQSQETQYF. CDR3 nucleotides: TGTGCCAGCAGCTCGACCGCCGGGGACACGGGGCAATCCCAAGAGACCCAGTACTTC. The chain recombines TRBV7-6 with TRBJ2-5; TRBD1 might be the D (6 bases). CDR3 length equals 19 residues. V dropped 4 bases and J dropped 1 base, with 25 bases sitting between them. Germline-derived CDR1 and CDR2 are SGHVS and FNYEAQ. The full variable domain, completed using reference TRBV7-6 and TRBJ2-5, is GAGVSQSPRYKVTKRGQDVALRCDPISGHVSLYWYRQALGQGPEFLTYFNYEAQQDKSGLPNDRFSAERPEGSISTLTIQRTEQRDSAMYRCASSSTAGDTGQSQETQYFGPGTRLLVL.

Remarks on this clonotype: An end of the junction does not agree with germline; a read error may underlie this. The chain joins TRBV29-1 to TRBJ2-2, with D possibly being TRBD1 or TRBD2 (5 bases each). The length of the CDR3 is 14 residues. Looked up from germline, CDR1 is SQVTM and CDR2 is ANQGSEA. The CDR3 loop is CGVEGRTNTGELFF. CDR3 nucleotides: TGCGGCGTTGAGGGACGGACGAACACCGGGGAGCTGTTTTTT.

The V gene is TRBV7-2, the J gene TRBJ2-1, with D hard to call. CDR3 length: 14 residues. Per the germline V gene, CDR1 is SGHTA and CDR2 is FQGNSA. The germline V and J ends were trimmed by 4 bases and 1 base, with 8 bases remaining between them. The CDR3 DNA sequence: TGTGCCAGCAGCTCAAGGATTTCCTACAATGAGCAGTTCTTC. This gives the protein CASSSRISYNEQFF.

On this clonotype itself: A read error may account for a junction end that differs from germline. This chain links TRBV7-3 with TRBJ2-5; no firm D call. Germline CDR1 and CDR2: SGHTA and FQGTGA. The CDR3 contains 12 residues. The CDR3 is CASSLYGEAQYF. The CDR3 DNA sequence: TGTGCCAGCAGCTTATATGGAGAGGCCCAGTACTTC. The variable domain in full, completed from reference TRBV7-3 and TRBJ2-5, reads GAGVSQTPSNKVTEKGKYVELRCDPISGHTALYWYRQSLGQGPEFLIYFQGTGAADDSGLPNDRFFAVRPEGSVSTLKIQRTERGDSAVYLCASSLYGEAQYFGPGTRLLVL.

This chain connects TRBV28 to TRBJ1-1; D is perhaps TRBD1 (6 bases). From germline, CDR1 is MDHEN and CDR2 SYDVKM. The CDR3 extends over 15 amino acids. V lost 5 bases and J lost 0, with 13 bases in between. Written as DNA, the CDR3 is TGTGCCAGCAGTACGCTCGGGGGCATGAACACTGAAGCTTTCTTT. It yields the protein CASSTLGGMNTEAFF.

The CDR3 protein is CASNTVWDIYEQYF. CDR3 DNA: TGTGCCAGCAATACGGTTTGGGACATTTACGAGCAGTACTTC. The V gene is TRBV6-2 or TRBV6-3, the J gene TRBJ2-7; TRBD1 is a possible D gene (6 bases). Between the trimmed V and J ends, which lost 7 bases and 4 bases, there was a span of 17 bases. The germline V gene encodes CDR1 MNHEY and CDR2 SVGEGT. This CDR3 has 14 amino acids.